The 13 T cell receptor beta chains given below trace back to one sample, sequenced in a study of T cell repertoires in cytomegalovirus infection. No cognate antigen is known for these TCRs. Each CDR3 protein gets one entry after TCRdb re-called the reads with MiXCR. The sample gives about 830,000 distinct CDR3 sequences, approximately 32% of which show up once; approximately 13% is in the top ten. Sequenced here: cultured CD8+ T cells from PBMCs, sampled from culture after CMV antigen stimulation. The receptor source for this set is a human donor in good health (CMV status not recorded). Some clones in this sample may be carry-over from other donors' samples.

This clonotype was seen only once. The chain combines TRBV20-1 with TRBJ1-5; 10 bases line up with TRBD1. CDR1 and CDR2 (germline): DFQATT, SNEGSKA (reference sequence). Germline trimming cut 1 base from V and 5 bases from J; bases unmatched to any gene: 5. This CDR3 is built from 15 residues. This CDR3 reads CSARGRQGADQPQHF. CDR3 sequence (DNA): TGCAGTGCTAGAGGGAGACAGGGGGCCGATCAGCCCCAGCATTTT.

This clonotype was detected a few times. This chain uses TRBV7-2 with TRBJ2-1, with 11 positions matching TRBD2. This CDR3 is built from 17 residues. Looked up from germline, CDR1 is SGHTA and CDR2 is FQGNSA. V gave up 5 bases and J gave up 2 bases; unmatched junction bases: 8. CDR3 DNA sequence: TGTGCCAGCAGCCTAGGAACTAGCGGGGGAACCTACAATGAGCAGTTCTTC. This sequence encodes CASSLGTSGGTYNEQFF. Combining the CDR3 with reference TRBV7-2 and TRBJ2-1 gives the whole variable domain GAGVSQSPSNKVTEKGKDVELRCDPISGHTALYWYRQSLGQGLEFLIYFQGNSAPDKSGLPSDRFSAERTGGSVSTLTIQRTQQEDSAVYLCASSLGTSGGTYNEQFFGPGTRLTVL.

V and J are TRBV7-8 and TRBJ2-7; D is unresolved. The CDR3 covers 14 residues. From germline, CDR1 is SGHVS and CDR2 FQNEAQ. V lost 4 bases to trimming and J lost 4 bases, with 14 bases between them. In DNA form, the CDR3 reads TGTGCCAGCAGCTATCCTGGATCCCCTTACGAGCAGTACGTC. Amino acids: CASSYPGSPYEQYV.

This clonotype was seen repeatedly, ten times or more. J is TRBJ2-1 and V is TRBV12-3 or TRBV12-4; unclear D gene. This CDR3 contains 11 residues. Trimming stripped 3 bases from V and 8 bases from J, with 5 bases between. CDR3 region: CASSFLHEQFF. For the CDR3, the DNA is TGTGCCAGCAGTTTCCTCCATGAGCAGTTCTTC.

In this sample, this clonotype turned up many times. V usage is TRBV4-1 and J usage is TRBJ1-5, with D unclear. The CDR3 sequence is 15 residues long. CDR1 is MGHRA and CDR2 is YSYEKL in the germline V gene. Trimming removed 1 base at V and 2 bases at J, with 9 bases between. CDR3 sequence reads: CASSQAWRGNQPQHF. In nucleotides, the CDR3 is TGCGCCAGCAGCCAAGCTTGGCGGGGCAATCAGCCCCAGCATTTT.

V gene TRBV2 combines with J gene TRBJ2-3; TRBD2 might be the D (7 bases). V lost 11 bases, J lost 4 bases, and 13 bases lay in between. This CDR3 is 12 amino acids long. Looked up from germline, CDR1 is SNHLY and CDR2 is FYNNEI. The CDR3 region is CASRGAADTQYF. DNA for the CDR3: TGTGCCTCCCGGGGGGCCGCAGATACGCAGTATTTT. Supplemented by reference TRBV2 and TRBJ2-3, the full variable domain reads EPEVTQTPSHQVTQMGQEVILRCVPISNHLYFYWYRQILGQKVEFLVSFYNNEISEKSEIFDDQFSVERPDGSNFTLKIRSTKLEDSAMYFCASRGAADTQYFGPGTRLTVL.

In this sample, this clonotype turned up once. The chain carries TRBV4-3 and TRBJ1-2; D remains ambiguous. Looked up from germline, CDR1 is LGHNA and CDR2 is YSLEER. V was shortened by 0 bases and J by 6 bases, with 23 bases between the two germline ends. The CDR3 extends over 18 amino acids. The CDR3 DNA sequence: TGCGCCAGCAGCCAAGATCTTCAGACCCCGGACTTGTTAGATGGCTACACCTTC. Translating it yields CASSQDLQTPDLLDGYTF.

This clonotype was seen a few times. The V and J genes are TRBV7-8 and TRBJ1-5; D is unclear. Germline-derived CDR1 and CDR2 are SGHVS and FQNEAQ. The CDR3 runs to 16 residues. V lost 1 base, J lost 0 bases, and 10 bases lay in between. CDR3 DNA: TGTGCCAGCAGCTTAGGGTCCGGTGTTAGCAATCAGCCCCAGCATTTT. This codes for CASSLGSGVSNQPQHF.

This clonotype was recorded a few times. The CDR3: CASSKVRDMNTEAFF. Written as DNA, the CDR3 is TGTGCCAGTAGTAAAGTTCGGGACATGAACACTGAAGCTTTCTTT. V and J are TRBV19 and TRBJ1-1; possibly TRBD1 for D (6 bases). Between the trimmed V and J ends, which lost 4 bases and 0 bases, there was a span of 12 bases. The CDR3 is 15 residues long. Germline CDR1 is LNHDA and CDR2 is SQIVND (reference sequence).

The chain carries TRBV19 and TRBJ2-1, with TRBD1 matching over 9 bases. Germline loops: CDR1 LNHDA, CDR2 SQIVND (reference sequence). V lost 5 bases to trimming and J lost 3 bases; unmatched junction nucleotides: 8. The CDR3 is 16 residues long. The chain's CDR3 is CASSLTGTGIYNEQFF. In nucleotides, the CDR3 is TGTGCCAGTAGTCTAACCGGGACAGGGATCTACAATGAGCAGTTCTTC. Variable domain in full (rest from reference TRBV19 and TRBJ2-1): DGGITQSPKYLFRKEGQNVTLSCEQNLNHDAMYWYRQDPGQGLRLIYYSQIVNDFQKGDIAEGYSVSREKKESFPLTVTSAQKNPTAFYLCASSLTGTGIYNEQFFGPGTRLTVL.

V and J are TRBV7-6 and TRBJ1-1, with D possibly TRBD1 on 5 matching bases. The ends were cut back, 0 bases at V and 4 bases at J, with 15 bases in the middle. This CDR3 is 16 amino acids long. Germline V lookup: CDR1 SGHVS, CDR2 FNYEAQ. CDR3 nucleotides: TGTGCCAGCAGCTTAGCTACCCCGGGCGGGGGCACTGAAGCTTTCTTT. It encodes CASSLATPGGGTEAFF. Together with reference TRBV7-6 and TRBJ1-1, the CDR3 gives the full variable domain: GAGVSQSPRYKVTKRGQDVALRCDPISGHVSLYWYRQALGQGPEFLTYFNYEAQQDKSGLPNDRFSAERPEGSISTLTIQRTEQRDSAMYRCASSLATPGGGTEAFFGQGTRLTVV.

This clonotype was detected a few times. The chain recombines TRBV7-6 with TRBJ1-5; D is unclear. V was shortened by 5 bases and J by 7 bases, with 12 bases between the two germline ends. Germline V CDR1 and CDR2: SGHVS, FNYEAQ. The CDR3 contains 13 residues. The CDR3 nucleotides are TGTGCCAGCAGCCGCTATGAGGGACAGCCCCAGCATTTT. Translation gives CASSRYEGQPQHF.

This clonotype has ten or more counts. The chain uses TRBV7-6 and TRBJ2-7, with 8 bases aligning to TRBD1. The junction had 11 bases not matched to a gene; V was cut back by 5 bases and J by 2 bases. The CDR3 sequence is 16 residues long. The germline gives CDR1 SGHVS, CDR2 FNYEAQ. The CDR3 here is CASSPRTGKEAYEQYF. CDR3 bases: TGTGCCAGCAGCCCAAGGACAGGGAAGGAGGCCTACGAGCAGTACTTC. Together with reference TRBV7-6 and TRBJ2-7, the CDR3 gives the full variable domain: GAGVSQSPRYKVTKRGQDVALRCDPISGHVSLYWYRQALGQGPEFLTYFNYEAQQDKSGLPNDRFSAERPEGSISTLTIQRTEQRDSAMYRCASSPRTGKEAYEQYFGPGTRLTVT.